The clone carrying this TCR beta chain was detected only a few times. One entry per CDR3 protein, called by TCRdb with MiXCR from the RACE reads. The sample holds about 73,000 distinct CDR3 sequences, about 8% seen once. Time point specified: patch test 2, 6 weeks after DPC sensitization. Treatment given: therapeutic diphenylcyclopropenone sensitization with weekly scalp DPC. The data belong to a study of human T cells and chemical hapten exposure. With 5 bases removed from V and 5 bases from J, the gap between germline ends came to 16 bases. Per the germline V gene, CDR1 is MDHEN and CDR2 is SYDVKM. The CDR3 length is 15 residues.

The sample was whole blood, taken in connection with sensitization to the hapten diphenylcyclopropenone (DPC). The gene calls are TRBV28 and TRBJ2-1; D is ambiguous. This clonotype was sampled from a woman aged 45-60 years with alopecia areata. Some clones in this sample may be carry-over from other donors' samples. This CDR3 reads CASSPPRAPNNEQFF. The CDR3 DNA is TGTGCCAGCAGTCCCCCCCGGGCCCCGAACAATGAGCAGTTCTTC.